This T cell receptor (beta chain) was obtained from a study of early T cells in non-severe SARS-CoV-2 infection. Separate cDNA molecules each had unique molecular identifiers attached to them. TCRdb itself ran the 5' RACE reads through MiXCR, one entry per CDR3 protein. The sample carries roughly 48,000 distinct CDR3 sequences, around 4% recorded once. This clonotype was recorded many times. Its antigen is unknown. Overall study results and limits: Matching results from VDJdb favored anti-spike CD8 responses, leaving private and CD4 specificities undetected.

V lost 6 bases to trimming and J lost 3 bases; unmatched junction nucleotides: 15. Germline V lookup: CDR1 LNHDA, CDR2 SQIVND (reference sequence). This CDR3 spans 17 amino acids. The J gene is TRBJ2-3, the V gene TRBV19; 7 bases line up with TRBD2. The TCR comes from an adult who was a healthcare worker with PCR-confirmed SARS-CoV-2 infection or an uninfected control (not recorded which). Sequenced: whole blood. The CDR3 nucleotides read TGTGCCAGTAGCCCCCCGTTAGGCGGGGGTAGTACAGATACGCAGTATTTT. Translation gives CASSPPLGGGSTDTQYF.